A single sample gave rise to the 15 T cell receptor beta chains below, sequenced in a study of neoadjuvant anti-PD-1 for oral cavity cancer. Measured with immunoSEQ multiplex PCR; TCRdb has only the in-frame clones, and not every one. The sample yields 30,000 to 35,000 clones, more than 75% seen once. Sequenced material: PBMCs, taken before nivolumab (anti-PD-1) treatment. Receptor source: a person between 40 and 85 years old with oral cavity squamous cell carcinoma.

The chain employs TRBV5-8 and TRBJ1-3; tentative D call: TRBD1 (6 bases). The ends were cut back, 0 bases at V and 1 base at J, with 8 bases in the middle. Germline CDR1 and CDR2: SGHTS and YDEGEE. The CDR3 runs 15 residues. The CDR3 reads CASSLGGPSGNTIYF. Written as DNA, the CDR3 is TGTGCCAGCAGCTTGGGGGGGCCATCTGGAAACACCATATATTTT. Based on the CDR3 plus reference TRBV5-8 and TRBJ1-3, the full variable domain is EAGVTQSPTHLIKTRGQQATLRCSPISGHTSVYWYQQALGLGLQFLLWYDEGEERNRGNFPPRFSGRQFPNYSSELNVNALELEDSALYLCASSLGGPSGNTIYFGEGSWLTVV.

The V call is TRBV5-8, the J call TRBJ1-4, with no clear D. The germline V gene encodes CDR1 SGHTS and CDR2 YDEGEE. The CDR3 extends over 15 amino acids. V was clipped by 1 base and J by 7 bases, with 14 bases between them. The CDR3 coding sequence is TGTGCCAGCAGCTTGCTTAGGACTTCAGGTGAAAAACTGTTTTTT. Protein sequence: CASSLLRTSGEKLFF.

J is TRBJ1-2 and V is TRBV28, with a weak D call TRBD1 (5 bases). Trimming shortened V by 3 bases and J by 8 bases, and 16 bases separated the two germline ends. CDR3 length: 14 residues. Germline CDR1 MDHEN, CDR2 SYDVKM. The CDR3, as DNA: TGTGCCAGCAGTTTTGGGTCAGGGATTTACGGCTACACCTTC. Translation: CASSFGSGIYGYTF.

The count of this clone is one. V is TRBV4-2 and J is TRBJ2-2, with 11 bases aligning to TRBD1. V shed 3 bases, J shed 6 bases, and the junction held 0 bases outside the gene matches. The V gene's germline CDR1 is LGHNA and CDR2 YNFKEQ. This CDR3 has 14 residues. In DNA form, the CDR3 reads TGTGCCAGCAGCCAGGGACAGGGGGCCGGGGAGCTGTTTTTT. Protein product: CASSQGQGAGELFF.

This clone was seen a few times. The CDR3 sequence: CAWRTVLGTEAFF. The DNA of the CDR3 is TGTGCCTGGAGGACGGTGTTGGGGACTGAAGCTTTCTTT. This chain links TRBV30 with TRBJ1-1; no clear D. The length of the CDR3 is 13 residues. V lost 3 bases, J lost 5 bases, and 13 bases lay in between. CDR1 and CDR2 from the germline V gene are GTSNPN and SVGIG (reference sequence).

The chain combines TRBV2 with TRBJ1-5; perhaps TRBD1 as D (6 bases). The CDR3 has 13 residues. Per germline, CDR1 SNHLY and CDR2 FYNNEI. V lost 2 bases to trimming and J lost 9 bases, with 11 bases between them. In nucleotides, the CDR3 is TGTGCCAGCAGTGAATACAGGGAAAGGCCCCAGCATTTT. It yields the protein CASSEYRERPQHF.

J is TRBJ2-1 and V is TRBV7-8; 9 positions match TRBD2. The CDR3 is 15 residues long. Losses at the gene ends were 4 bases for V and 3 bases for J; bases not matched to a gene: 4. The germline V gene has CDR1 SGHVS and CDR2 FQNEAQ. DNA for the CDR3: TGTGCCAGCAGCTCGCGGGGGGGCCTCTACAATGAGCAGTTCTTC. Its protein product is CASSSRGGLYNEQFF.

The gene calls are TRBV6-5 and TRBJ1-1, with D unresolved. Trimming left V 4 bases short and J 1 base short, with 10 bases between. The CDR3 is 14 amino acids. Per germline, CDR1 MNHEY and CDR2 SVGAGI. CDR3 protein: CASSSYEGNTEAFF. Here the CDR3 DNA reads TGTGCCAGCAGTTCCTACGAGGGGAACACTGAAGCTTTCTTT.

This chain links TRBV2 with TRBJ2-1; D unresolved. V was clipped by 9 bases and J by 7 bases, with 13 bases between them. The CDR3 is 12 residues long. Germline CDR1 is SNHLY and CDR2 is FYNNEI. CDR3 amino acids: CASHEGGNEQFF. The CDR3 DNA reads TGTGCCAGTCACGAAGGTGGAAATGAGCAGTTCTTC.

CDR3 nucleotide sequence: TGTGCCAGTAGTATAACGAACCCTGGACAGGGTAGCTATGGCTACACCTTC. Translated: CASSITNPGQGSYGYTF. This chain links TRBV19 with TRBJ1-2; 8 bases are a match to TRBD1. The trim removed 2 bases at V and 4 bases at J, leaving 12 bases unmatched. This CDR3 is built from 17 residues. CDR1 and CDR2 (germline): LNHDA, SQIVND (reference sequence).

The chain couples TRBV6-4 to TRBJ2-6; tentatively, D is TRBD1 or TRBD2 (5 bases each). The germline V gene has CDR1 MRHNA and CDR2 SNTAGT. This CDR3 comprises 15 residues. Trimming removed 2 bases from V and 0 bases from J, with 5 bases in between. In DNA form, the CDR3 reads TGTGCCAGCAGTGACGGGGGCTCTGGGGCCAACGTCCTGACTTTC. Amino acids: CASSDGGSGANVLTF.

V usage is TRBV2 and J usage is TRBJ1-1; weak D call: TRBD1 (6 bases). The germline V gene encodes CDR1 SNHLY and CDR2 FYNNEI. CDR3 length equals 14 residues. Trimming pared 6 bases from V and 5 bases from J, leaving 16 bases between. DNA for the CDR3: TGTGCCAGCAGCCCTGAGGGAGGGGGGACTGAAGCTTTCTTT. Residues: CASSPEGGGTEAFF.

J is TRBJ2-1 and V is TRBV18; 8 nucleotides line up with TRBD1. The CDR3 consists of 17 residues. Germline V gene lookup returns CDR1 KGHSH and CDR2 LQKENI. Trimming at V came to 0 bases and at J to 7 bases, leaving 11 bases not matched to a gene. The CDR3 region has the DNA TGTGCCAGCTCACCACCACAAGCAGTGACAGGGGTGAATGAGCAGTTCTTC. This gives the protein CASSPPQAVTGVNEQFF. The full variable domain, its missing parts supplied by reference TRBV18 and TRBJ2-1, is NAGVMQNPRHLVRRRGQEARLRCSPMKGHSHVYWYRQLPEEGLKFMVYLQKENIIDESGMPKERFSAEFPKEGPSILRIQQVVRGDSAAYFCASSPPQAVTGVNEQFFGPGTRLTVL.

This chain joins TRBV2 and TRBJ1-1; possible D gene TRBD1, 5 bases. This CDR3 spans 14 amino acids. Germline CDR1 and CDR2: SNHLY and FYNNEI. Trimming stripped 5 bases from V and 1 base from J, with 11 bases between. The CDR3 DNA follows: TGTGCCAGCAGTTCGGGACTCAAGAACACTGAAGCTTTCTTT. Protein product: CASSSGLKNTEAFF.

The chain has TRBV4-1 and TRBJ2-5; the match to TRBD1 covers 7 bases. With V trimmed by 4 bases and J by 4 bases, 9 bases remained unmatched. The germline gives CDR1 MGHRA, CDR2 YSYEKL. CDR3 length: 15 residues. CDR3: CASSPRTGERETQYF. The CDR3, as DNA: TGCGCCAGCAGCCCCCGGACAGGAGAAAGAGAGACCCAGTACTTC.